This TCR beta chain is drawn from a study of neurological immune-mediated disorders. This clonotype was seen ten or more times. TCRdb re-analysed the 5' RACE reads in MiXCR, keeping a single row per CDR3 protein. The sample comprises fewer than 90,000 distinct CDR3 sequences, around 10% of which are singletons, and around 2% rests with the top ten. Per the germline V gene, CDR1 is MNHEY and CDR2 is SVGAGI. CDR3 size: 13 residues. This clonotype originated in a man aged 35-49 years in good health. The V and J genes are TRBV6-5 and TRBJ2-2; 11 bases are a match to TRBD1. Specimen: PBMCs. CDR3 coding DNA: TGTGCTATTGGACAGGGGGCGGTCGGGGAGCTGTTTTTT. It yields the protein CAIGQGAVGELFF.